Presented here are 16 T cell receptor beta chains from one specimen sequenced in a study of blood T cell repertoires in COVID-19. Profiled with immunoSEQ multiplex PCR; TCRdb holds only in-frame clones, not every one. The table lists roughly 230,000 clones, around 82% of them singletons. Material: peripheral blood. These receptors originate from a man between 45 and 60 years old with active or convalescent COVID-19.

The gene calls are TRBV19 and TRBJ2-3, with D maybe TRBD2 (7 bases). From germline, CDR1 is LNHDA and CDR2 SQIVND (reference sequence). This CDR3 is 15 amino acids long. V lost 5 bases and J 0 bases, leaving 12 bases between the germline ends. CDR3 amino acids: CASSLGGGSTDTQYF. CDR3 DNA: TGTGCCAGTAGTTTAGGGGGGGGGAGCACAGATACGCAGTATTTT. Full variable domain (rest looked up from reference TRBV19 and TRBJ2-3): DGGITQSPKYLFRKEGQNVTLSCEQNLNHDAMYWYRQDPGQGLRLIYYSQIVNDFQKGDIAEGYSVSREKKESFPLTVTSAQKNPTAFYLCASSLGGGSTDTQYFGPGTRLTVL.

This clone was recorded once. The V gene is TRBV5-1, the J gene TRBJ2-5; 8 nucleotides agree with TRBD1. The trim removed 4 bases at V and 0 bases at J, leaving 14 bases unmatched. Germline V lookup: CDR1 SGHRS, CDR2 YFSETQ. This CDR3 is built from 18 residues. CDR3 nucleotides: TGCGCCAGCAGCCGCGATGTTTCAGGGGGCGCGTACCAAGAGACCCAGTACTTC. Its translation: CASSRDVSGGAYQETQYF.

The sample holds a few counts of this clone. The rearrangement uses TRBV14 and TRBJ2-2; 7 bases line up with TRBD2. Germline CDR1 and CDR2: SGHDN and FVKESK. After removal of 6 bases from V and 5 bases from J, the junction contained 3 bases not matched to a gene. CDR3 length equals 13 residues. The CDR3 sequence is CASRVGGTGELFF. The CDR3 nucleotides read TGTGCCAGCAGAGTCGGGGGGACCGGGGAGCTGTTTTTT.

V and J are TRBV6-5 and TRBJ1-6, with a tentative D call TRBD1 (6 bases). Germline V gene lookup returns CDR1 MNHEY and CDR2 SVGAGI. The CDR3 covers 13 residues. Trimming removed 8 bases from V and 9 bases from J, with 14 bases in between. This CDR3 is CASVSGAGSPLHF. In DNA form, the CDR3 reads TGTGCCAGCGTATCAGGGGCGGGTTCACCCCTCCACTTT.

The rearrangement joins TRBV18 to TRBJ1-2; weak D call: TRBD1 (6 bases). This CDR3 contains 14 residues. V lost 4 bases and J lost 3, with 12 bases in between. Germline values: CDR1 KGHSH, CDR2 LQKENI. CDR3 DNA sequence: TGTGCCAGCTCACGGGCAGGGGAAGACTATGGCTACACCTTC. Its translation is CASSRAGEDYGYTF. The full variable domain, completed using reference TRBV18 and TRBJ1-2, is NAGVMQNPRHLVRRRGQEARLRCSPMKGHSHVYWYRQLPEEGLKFMVYLQKENIIDESGMPKERFSAEFPKEGPSILRIQQVVRGDSAAYFCASSRAGEDYGYTFGSGTRLTVV.

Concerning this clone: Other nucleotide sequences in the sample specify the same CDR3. CDR3 region: CSVGQGGNSPLHF. CDR3 DNA sequence: TGCAGCGTAGGACAGGGAGGGAATTCACCCCTCCACTTT. This chain joins TRBV29-1 and TRBJ1-6; TRBD1 agrees at 8 bases. V shed 6 bases and J 7 bases; nucleotides not matched to a gene: 5. The CDR3 consists of 13 residues. The germline V gene encodes CDR1 SQVTM and CDR2 ANQGSEA. The full variable domain, in which reference TRBV29-1 and TRBJ1-6 provide the parts outside the CDR3, is SAVISQKPSRDICQRGTSLTIQCQVDSQVTMMFWYRQQPGQSLTLIATANQGSEATYESGFVIDKFPISRPNLTFSTLTVSNMSPEDSSIYLCSVGQGGNSPLHFGNGTRLTVT.

As DNA, the CDR3 is TGTGCCAGCACTTCAGGGGTCGGGACAGATACGCAGTATTTT. It encodes CASTSGVGTDTQYF. The V and J genes are TRBV9 and TRBJ2-3; possibly TRBD1 for D (6 bases). The germline gives CDR1 SGDLS, CDR2 YYNGEE. This CDR3 spans 14 amino acids. V lost 6 bases to trimming and J lost 3 bases, with 14 bases between them. The entire variable domain, with the rest obtained from reference TRBV9 and TRBJ2-3, is as follows: DSGVTQTPKHLITATGQRVTLRCSPRSGDLSVYWYQQSLDQGLQFLIQYYNGEERAKGNILERFSAQQFPDLHSELNLSSLELGDSALYFCASTSGVGTDTQYFGPGTRLTVL.

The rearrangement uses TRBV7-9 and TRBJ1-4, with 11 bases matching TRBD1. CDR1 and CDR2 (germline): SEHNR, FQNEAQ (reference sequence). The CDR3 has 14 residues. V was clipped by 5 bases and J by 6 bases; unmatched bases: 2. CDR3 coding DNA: TGTGCCAGCAGCCGGGACAGGGGGGATGAAAAACTGTTTTTT. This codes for CASSRDRGDEKLFF.

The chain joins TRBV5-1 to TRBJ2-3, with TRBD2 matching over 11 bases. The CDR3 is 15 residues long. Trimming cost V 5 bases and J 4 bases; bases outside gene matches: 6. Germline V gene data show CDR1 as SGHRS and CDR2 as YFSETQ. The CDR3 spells CASSPTSGGPDTQYF. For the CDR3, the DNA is TGCGCCAGCAGTCCAACTAGCGGGGGCCCAGATACGCAGTATTTT.

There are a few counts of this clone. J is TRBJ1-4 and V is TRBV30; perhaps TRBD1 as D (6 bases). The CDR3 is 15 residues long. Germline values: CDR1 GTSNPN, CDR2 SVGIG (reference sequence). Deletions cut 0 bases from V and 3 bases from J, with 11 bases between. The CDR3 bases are TGTGCCTGGAGTGTAGGCGGACAGCCTAATGAAAAACTGTTTTTT. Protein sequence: CAWSVGGQPNEKLFF.

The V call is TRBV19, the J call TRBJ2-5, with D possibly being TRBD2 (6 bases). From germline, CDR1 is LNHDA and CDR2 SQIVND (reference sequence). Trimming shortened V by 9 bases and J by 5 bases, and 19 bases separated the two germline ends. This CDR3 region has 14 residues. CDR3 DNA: TGTGCCAGCACACAAGTCGGGGGTAGGGAGACCCAGTACTTC. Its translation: CASTQVGGRETQYF.

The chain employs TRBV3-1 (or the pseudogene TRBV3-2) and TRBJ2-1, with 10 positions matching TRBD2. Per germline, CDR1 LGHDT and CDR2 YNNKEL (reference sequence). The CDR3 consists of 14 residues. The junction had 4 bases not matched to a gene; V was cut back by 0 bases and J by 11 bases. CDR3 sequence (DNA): TGTGCCAGCAGCCAAGAAGAGCGGGGGGGCAAGCAGTTCTTC. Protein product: CASSQEERGGKQFF.

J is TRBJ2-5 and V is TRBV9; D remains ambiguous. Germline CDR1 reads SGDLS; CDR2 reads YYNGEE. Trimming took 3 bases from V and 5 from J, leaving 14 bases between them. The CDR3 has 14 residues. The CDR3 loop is CASSAPWSGETQYF. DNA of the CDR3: TGTGCCAGCAGCGCACCCTGGAGTGGGGAGACCCAGTACTTC. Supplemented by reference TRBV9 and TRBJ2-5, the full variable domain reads DSGVTQTPKHLITATGQRVTLRCSPRSGDLSVYWYQQSLDQGLQFLIQYYNGEERAKGNILERFSAQQFPDLHSELNLSSLELGDSALYFCASSAPWSGETQYFGPGTRLLVL.

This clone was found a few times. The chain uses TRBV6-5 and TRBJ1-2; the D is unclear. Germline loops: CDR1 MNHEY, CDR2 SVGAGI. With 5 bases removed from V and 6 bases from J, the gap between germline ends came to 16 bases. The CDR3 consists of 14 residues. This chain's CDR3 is CASSPTLGEDGYTF. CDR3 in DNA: TGTGCCAGCAGTCCGACACTCGGGGAGGATGGCTACACCTTC.

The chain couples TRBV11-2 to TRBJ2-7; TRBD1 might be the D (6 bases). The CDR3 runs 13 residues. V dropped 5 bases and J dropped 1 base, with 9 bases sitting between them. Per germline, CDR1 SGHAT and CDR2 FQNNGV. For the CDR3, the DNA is TGTGCCAGCAGCGCCACAGGGTCCTACGAGCAGTACTTC. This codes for CASSATGSYEQYF.

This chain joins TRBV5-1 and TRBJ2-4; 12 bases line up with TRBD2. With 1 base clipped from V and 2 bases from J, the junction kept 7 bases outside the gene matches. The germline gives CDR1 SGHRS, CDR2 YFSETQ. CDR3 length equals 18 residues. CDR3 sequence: CASSLSSGGAVPKNIQYF. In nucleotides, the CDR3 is TGCGCCAGCAGCTTGTCTAGCGGGGGGGCCGTTCCCAAAAACATTCAGTACTTC.